Listed here are 25 T cell receptor beta chains from one sample, sequenced in a study of blood T cell repertoires in COVID-19. Clones were read by immunoSEQ multiplex PCR, and TCRdb kept only the in-frame ones, dropping some. The sample holds some 200,000 clones, approximately 80% seen once. The sequenced material came from peripheral blood. Receptors were obtained from a human donor in a cohort sampled during active COVID-19.

The sample holds a few counts of this clone. The gene calls are TRBV13 and TRBJ2-7; the match to TRBD2 covers 7 bases. Germline CDR1 and CDR2: PRHDT and FYEKMQ (reference sequence). V lost 2 bases to trimming and J lost 2 bases; unmatched junction nucleotides: 6. The CDR3 extends over 15 amino acids. The CDR3 DNA reads as TGTGCCAGCAGCTTACCGCTAGCGGCAACCTACGAGCAGTACTTC. Its translation is CASSLPLAATYEQYF.

This CDR3 is CASSSTGDQPQHF. CDR3 sequence (DNA): TGCGCCAGCAGCTCTACAGGGGATCAGCCCCAGCATTTT. The V and J genes are TRBV5-1 and TRBJ1-5, with 7 nucleotides matching TRBD1. Trimming at V came to 3 bases and at J to 5 bases, leaving 2 bases not matched to a gene. This CDR3 is built from 13 residues. CDR1 is SGHRS and CDR2 is YFSETQ in the germline V gene.

This clone was seen a single time. The V gene is TRBV11-2, the J gene TRBJ2-1; 8 bases line up with TRBD2. This CDR3 contains 18 residues. The junction had 14 bases not matched to a gene; V was cut back by 3 bases and J by 4 bases. Germline V gene data show CDR1 as SGHAT and CDR2 as FQNNGV. Written as DNA, the CDR3 is TGTGCCAGCAGCTTTTTCACCGGCGGGGGGAGACGATACAATGAGCAGTTCTTC. This sequence encodes CASSFFTGGGRRYNEQFF.

The CDR3 DNA is TGTGCCAGCAATGGACTAGCGGGAGCGCTGGGCGAGACCCAGTACTTC. This codes for CASNGLAGALGETQYF. V and J are TRBV28 and TRBJ2-5, with 13 bases that match TRBD2. With V trimmed by 7 bases and J by 5 bases, 10 bases remained unmatched. This CDR3 region has 16 residues. From germline, CDR1 is MDHEN and CDR2 SYDVKM.

The gene calls are TRBV10-3 and TRBJ1-1; 9 nucleotides align to TRBD1. This CDR3 spans 14 amino acids. The junction had 8 bases not matched to a gene; V was cut back by 10 bases and J by 2 bases. Germline V gene data show CDR1 as ENHRY and CDR2 as SYGVKD. Here the CDR3 DNA reads TGTGCCACCGACCCGGGACAGGGAAACACTGAAGCTTTCTTT. Amino acids: CATDPGQGNTEAFF.

This sequence joins TRBV7-9 and TRBJ1-2; D may be TRBD1 (6 bases). Deletions cut 4 bases from V and 5 bases from J, with 17 bases between. From germline, CDR1 is SEHNR and CDR2 FQNEAQ (reference sequence). The CDR3 sequence is 15 residues long. The CDR3 nucleotides read TGTGCCAGCAGCTCCATGACAGGCGATGGATATGGCTACACCTTC. This translates into CASSSMTGDGYGYTF.

The chain joins TRBV7-9 to TRBJ1-2, with D unclear. CDR1 is SEHNR, CDR2 FQNEAQ, per germline (reference sequence). V was clipped by 1 base and J by 4 bases, with 7 bases between them. There are 13 residues in the CDR3. The CDR3 is CASSLVTGYGYTF. The CDR3, as DNA: TGTGCCAGCAGCTTAGTAACGGGCTATGGCTACACCTTC.

In this sample, this clone turned up many times. V and J are TRBV21-1 and TRBJ2-6; TRBD2 is the table's D call and was not checked against the DNA. TRBV21-1 is listed as a pseudogene. CDR3 length: 18 residues. In DNA form, the CDR3 reads TGTGCCAGCAGCAAAGAGGCTAGCGAGACCTCTGGGGCCAACGTCCTGACTTTC. Translation: CASSKEASETSGANVLTF.

This chain connects TRBV6-5 to TRBJ1-1, with unresolved D. The CDR3 totals 14 residues. Germline-derived CDR1 and CDR2 are MNHEY and SVGAGI. V lost 6 bases and J lost 1, with 12 bases in between. The CDR3 loop reads CASSLDNRNTEAFF. The DNA of the CDR3 is TGTGCCAGCAGCCTCGACAATCGGAACACTGAAGCTTTCTTT.

This clone was found many times. This rearrangement joins TRBV2 to TRBJ2-7, with 7 bases matching TRBD1. Losses at the gene ends were 5 bases for V and 4 bases for J; bases not matched to a gene: 5. Germline V gene data show CDR1 as SNHLY and CDR2 as FYNNEI. CDR3 length: 13 amino acids. The CDR3 is CASSSRQGYEQYF. The CDR3 DNA sequence: TGTGCCAGCAGTAGCCGACAGGGTTACGAGCAGTACTTC.

V gene TRBV28 combines with J gene TRBJ2-7; 10 bases are a match to TRBD1. Germline lookup yields CDR1 MDHEN and CDR2 SYDVKM. This CDR3 contains 13 residues. V lost 6 bases, J lost 3 bases, and 2 bases stayed unmatched. CDR3 protein: CASRTGGVYEQYF. The CDR3 coding sequence is TGTGCCAGCAGGACAGGGGGCGTCTACGAGCAGTACTTC.

The chain employs TRBV5-1 and TRBJ2-7; TRBD1 matches 10 bases. With 4 bases clipped from V and 4 bases from J, the junction kept 14 bases outside the gene matches. Per germline, CDR1 SGHRS and CDR2 YFSETQ. The CDR3 contains 17 residues. Here the CDR3 DNA reads TGCGCCAGCAGCCGATTAGGGACAGGGGTCGGGTTATACGAGCAGTACTTC. Protein: CASSRLGTGVGLYEQYF.

The chain joins TRBV5-1 to TRBJ1-2; D is possibly TRBD1 (5 bases). The ends were cut back, 2 bases at V and 4 bases at J, with 12 bases in the middle. CDR3 size: 14 residues. In germline, CDR1 is SGHRS, CDR2 YFSETQ. CDR3 region: CASSFDTGFYGYTF. The CDR3 DNA reads TGCGCCAGCAGCTTTGACACAGGATTCTATGGCTACACCTTC.

V usage is TRBV5-1 and J usage is TRBJ2-4; 12 bases fit TRBD2. With 4 bases clipped from V and 3 bases from J, the junction kept 11 bases outside the gene matches. Germline CDR1 and CDR2: SGHRS and YFSETQ. CDR3 size: 18 residues. CDR3 nucleotides: TGCGCCAGCAGCCTAAGACTAGCGGGAGAGTATGACAAAAACATTCAGTACTTC. It yields the protein CASSLRLAGEYDKNIQYF.

This chain joins TRBV18 and TRBJ1-5, with D uncertain. This CDR3 contains 13 residues. Per the germline V gene, CDR1 is KGHSH and CDR2 is LQKENI. The V end lost 3 bases, the J end lost 4 bases, and 7 bases lay between the germline ends. The CDR3 here is CASSPLQNQPQHF. The CDR3 bases are TGTGCCAGCTCACCCCTTCAGAATCAGCCCCAGCATTTT. Full variable domain (missing parts from reference TRBV18 and TRBJ1-5): NAGVMQNPRHLVRRRGQEARLRCSPMKGHSHVYWYRQLPEEGLKFMVYLQKENIIDESGMPKERFSAEFPKEGPSILRIQQVVRGDSAAYFCASSPLQNQPQHFGDGTRLSIL.

The rearrangement joins TRBV30 to TRBJ2-7; D gene unclear. CDR3 length: 13 residues. Looked up from germline, CDR1 is GTSNPN and CDR2 is SVGIG (reference sequence). V shed 2 bases and J shed 5 bases, with 13 bases lying between them. The CDR3 bases are TGTGCCTGGAGTAACCAGGCTTATAACGAGCAGTACTTC. Amino acids: CAWSNQAYNEQYF.

This chain links TRBV5-1 with TRBJ1-1; 8 bases match TRBD1. V was clipped by 0 bases and J by 1 base; unmatched bases: 5. The CDR3 is 16 amino acids. Germline CDR1 is SGHRS and CDR2 is YFSETQ. CDR3 DNA: TGCGCCAGCAGCTTGGTTGGCAGGGGGCCGAACACTGAAGCTTTCTTT. It codes for CASSLVGRGPNTEAFF. Filled out from reference TRBV5-1 and TRBJ1-1, the complete variable domain reads KAGVTQTPRYLIKTRGQQVTLSCSPISGHRSVSWYQQTPGQGLQFLFEYFSETQRNKGNFPGRFSGRQFSNSRSEMNVSTLELGDSALYLCASSLVGRGPNTEAFFGQGTRLTVV.

The chain has TRBV28 and TRBJ1-2; 7 bases fit TRBD1. The CDR3 is made up of 17 amino acids. Unmatched junction bases numbered 17, after V lost 6 bases and J lost 4 bases. Germline CDR1 MDHEN, CDR2 SYDVKM. The chain's CDR3 is CASSSKNTGVGIYGYTF. CDR3 DNA sequence: TGTGCCAGCAGCTCAAAAAATACAGGGGTCGGAATCTATGGCTACACCTTC.

This chain connects TRBV20-1 to TRBJ2-2; D perhaps matches TRBD2 (6 bases). The V end lost 5 bases, the J end lost 5 bases, and 6 bases lay between the germline ends. The germline V gene encodes CDR1 DFQATT and CDR2 SNEGSKA (reference sequence). The CDR3 covers 11 residues. CDR3 residues: CSAAGTGELFF. CDR3 nucleotide sequence: TGCAGTGCTGCGGGAACCGGGGAGCTGTTTTTT.

The chain carries TRBV19 and TRBJ1-4; 7 bases are a match to TRBD1. This CDR3 region has 14 residues. Germline loops: CDR1 LNHDA, CDR2 SQIVND (reference sequence). V was clipped by 4 bases and J by 5 bases; unmatched bases: 4. The CDR3 DNA follows: TGTGCCAGTAGTACGGGACAGTTAAATGAAAAACTGTTTTTT. As protein: CASSTGQLNEKLFF.

V and J are TRBV30 and TRBJ1-5; 7 bases agree with TRBD1. This CDR3 has 15 residues. Trimming cost V 5 bases and J 2 bases; bases outside gene matches: 9. Germline V gene data show CDR1 as GTSNPN and CDR2 as SVGIG (reference sequence). The CDR3 nucleotides are TGTGCCTGGGGCCAGGGGGTTCTAGGCAATCAGCCCCAGCATTTT. Encoded protein: CAWGQGVLGNQPQHF.

With respect to this clone: Because the CDR3's place on the DNA is in doubt, the DNA is left out and the CDR3 is given as listed by TCRdb. V gene TRBV27 combines with J gene TRBJ2-7; the D call in the table, TRBD2, was not verified against the DNA. 14 amino acids form the CDR3, both terminal residues included. CDR1 is MNHEY and CDR2 is SMNVEV in the germline V gene (reference sequence). The chain's CDR3 is CASSSSRESREQYF.

V and J are TRBV28 and TRBJ1-2; TRBD1 matches at 8 bases. CDR3 length: 15 amino acids. The ends lost 4 bases at V and 0 bases at J; junction bases unmatched: 4. Germline V gene sequence: CDR1 MDHEN, CDR2 SYDVKM. CDR3 protein: CASSSTGDPNYGYTF. The CDR3 region has the DNA TGTGCCAGCAGTTCGACAGGGGACCCTAACTATGGCTACACCTTC.

As for this clone: The sample holds other DNA sequences that translate to the same CDR3. The CDR3, as DNA: TGCGCCAGCAGCTTGGAAGGGGCCGGAGAGACCCAGTACTTC. Its translation is CASSLEGAGETQYF. The V and J genes are TRBV5-1 and TRBJ2-5; the D gene is possibly TRBD1 (5 bases). V was shortened by 0 bases and J by 4 bases, with 10 bases between the two germline ends. From germline, CDR1 is SGHRS and CDR2 YFSETQ. The CDR3 consists of 14 residues.

This clone has ten or more counts. V is TRBV19 and J is TRBJ1-1; no reliable D call. The CDR3 has 11 amino acids. V was pared by 4 bases and J by 5 bases, with 5 bases between. CDR1 and CDR2 (germline): LNHDA, SQIVND (reference sequence). DNA for the CDR3: TGTGCCAGTAGTAGAGGGACTGAAGCTTTCTTT. Protein: CASSRGTEAFF.